A selection of T cell receptor beta chains follows, all from one sample in a study of T-cell memory formation after mild COVID-19. TCRdb re-analysed the 5' RACE reads in MiXCR, keeping a single row per CDR3 protein. The sample yields about 320,000 distinct CDR3 sequences, over 11% seen once. Input material: PBMCs or a T cell subset sorted from them (not recorded which). The receptor set was obtained from a man younger than 35 who had mild COVID-19 (a few samples of this study predate the infection). Cell type and time point are not known. Both conserved end residues are part of each CDR3. D genes are given only for firm matches. The size of a clone is reported for some rows only, either as once, few or many, or as a class for expanded clones.

clone_size,j_call,d_call,v_call,cdr3_aa,cdr3_nt
-,TRBJ2-7,-,TRBV7-3,CASSPSGTSYEQYF,TGTGCCAGCAGCCCCTCAGGGACCTCCTACGAGCAGTACTTC
-,TRBJ2-1,-,TRBV4-2,CASSQEARAYNEQFF,TGTGCCAGCAGCCAAGAAGCGAGGGCCTACAATGAGCAGTTCTTC
few,TRBJ2-3,-,TRBV4-3,CASSPSTRGTDTQYF,TGCGCCAGCAGCCCCTCGACCCGGGGCACAGATACGCAGTATTTT
-,TRBJ2-1,-,TRBV27,CASGHNEQFF,TGTGCCAGCGGTCACAATGAGCAGTTCTTC
few,TRBJ2-5,TRBD1,TRBV3-1,CASSPRTGGQETQYF,TGTGCCAGCAGCCCGAGGACAGGGGGACAAGAGACCCAGTACTTC
-,TRBJ1-2,-,TRBV29-1,CSVARGGTPNYGYTF,TGCAGCGTTGCCCGGGGGGGGACTCCTAACTATGGCTACACCTTC
few,TRBJ1-2,TRBD1,TRBV10-3,CAISGGQAYGYTF,TGTGCCATCAGTGGGGGACAGGCCTATGGCTACACCTTC
-,TRBJ1-1,TRBD1,TRBV20-1,CSARTGDIF,TGCAGTGCTAGAACAGGGGATATCTTT
few,TRBJ2-1,TRBD2,TRBV7-3,CASSPGTSGGREQFF,TGTGCCAGCAGTCCCGGGACTAGCGGGGGTAGAGAGCAGTTCTTC
few,TRBJ2-1,-,TRBV2,CASSDRTYNEQFF,TGTGCCAGCAGTGATCGTACCTACAATGAGCAGTTCTTC
-,TRBJ1-4,-,TRBV29-1,CSVDTGINEKLFF,TGCAGCGTTGATACGGGAATCAATGAAAAACTGTTTTTT
-,TRBJ1-5,-,TRBV19,CASSTPQAGNQPQHF,TGTGCCAGTAGTACCCCGCAGGCCGGCAATCAGCCCCAGCATTTT
-,TRBJ1-1,-,TRBV10-3,CAISESGYRTNTEAFF,TGTGCCATCAGTGAGAGCGGATACAGGACGAACACTGAAGCTTTCTTT
-,TRBJ2-7,-,TRBV6-5,CASSYSAWGTYEQYF,TGTGCCAGCAGTTACTCAGCCTGGGGTACCTACGAGCAGTACTTC
few,TRBJ1-1,-,TRBV4-1,CASSQGRQRGTEAFF,TGCGCCAGCAGCCAAGGCCGACAGAGGGGCACTGAAGCTTTCTTT
many,TRBJ1-2,-,TRBV28,CASSRAGTAYGYTF,TGTGCCAGCAGTAGGGCCGGGACGGCCTATGGCTACACCTTC
many,TRBJ2-5,TRBD2,TRBV12-3/TRBV12-4,CASRAGGRETQYF,TGTGCCAGCAGGGCGGGGGGCCGGGAGACCCAGTACTTC
few,TRBJ2-7,-,TRBV4-3,CASSLRGTGAEEQYF,TGCGCCAGCAGCCTCAGGGGTACGGGGGCTGAGGAGCAGTACTTC
few,TRBJ1-1,TRBD1,TRBV6-6,CASSADRGNTEAFF,TGTGCCAGCAGTGCGGACAGGGGAAACACTGAAGCTTTCTTT
-,TRBJ1-5,-,TRBV29-1,CSVAGKPNQPQHF,TGCAGCGTTGCGGGGAAGCCAAATCAGCCCCAGCATTTT
-,TRBJ2-2,-,TRBV28,CASRVHTGELFF,TGTGCCAGCAGGGTCCACACCGGGGAGCTGTTTTTT
few,TRBJ2-3,TRBD1,TRBV5-5,CASSLEGTGLGTQYF,TGTGCCAGCAGCTTGGAAGGGACAGGTCTGGGTACGCAGTATTTT